The 14 T cell receptor beta chains in this list originate from one sample, sequenced in a study of T cell responses to AZD1222 COVID-19 vaccine. Clones were sequenced by immunoSEQ multiplex PCR, and TCRdb holds only the in-frame ones, with some missing. The repertoire holds fewer than 150,000 clones, with 85% to 90% as singletons. The sample here was peripheral blood, taken 28 days after the second AZD1222 dose. The receptor source for this set is an adult who received the AZD1222 COVID-19 vaccine.

This chain connects TRBV15 to TRBJ1-6; TRBD1 matches 9 bases. This CDR3 region has 16 residues. The germline V gene encodes CDR1 LNHNV and CDR2 YYDKDF (reference sequence). J was trimmed by 9 bases and V by 1 base; bases with no gene match: 7. CDR3 loop: CATSRAGDRESSPLHF. CDR3 nucleotide sequence: TGTGCCACCAGCAGAGCCGGGGACAGGGAAAGTTCACCCCTCCACTTT.

For the CDR3, the DNA is TGTGCCTGGAGTAACAGGGAAAATCAGCCCCAGCATTTT. Translating it yields CAWSNRENQPQHF. V gene TRBV30 combines with J gene TRBJ1-5; possible D gene TRBD1, 6 bases. This CDR3 is built from 13 residues. Germline V CDR1 and CDR2: GTSNPN, SVGIG (reference sequence). V shed 2 bases and J shed 4 bases, with 9 bases lying between them.

The chain employs TRBV7-9 and TRBJ1-2; 9 bases fit TRBD1. The length of the CDR3 is 13 residues. V dropped 1 base and J dropped 6; count of bases not matched to a gene: 0. From germline, CDR1 is SEHNR and CDR2 FQNEAQ (reference sequence). CDR3 protein: CASSLGTGDGYTF. Written as DNA, the CDR3 is TGTGCCAGCAGCTTAGGGACAGGGGATGGCTACACCTTC.

V is TRBV9 and J is TRBJ2-1; the D is unclear. Germline V lookup: CDR1 SGDLS, CDR2 YYNGEE. The CDR3 sequence is 14 residues long. V lost 3 bases, J lost 0 bases, and 7 bases lay in between. The CDR3 spells CASSASSSYNEQFF. The CDR3 DNA is TGTGCCAGCAGCGCGAGTAGCTCCTACAATGAGCAGTTCTTC. The complete variable domain, with remaining parts taken from reference TRBV9 and TRBJ2-1, reads DSGVTQTPKHLITATGQRVTLRCSPRSGDLSVYWYQQSLDQGLQFLIQYYNGEERAKGNILERFSAQQFPDLHSELNLSSLELGDSALYFCASSASSSYNEQFFGPGTRLTVL.

The chain has TRBV6-5 and TRBJ2-2; D unclear. CDR1 is MNHEY, CDR2 SVGAGI, per germline. V dropped 7 bases and J dropped 5 bases, with 17 bases sitting between them. The CDR3 is 15 amino acids. The CDR3 nucleotides read TGTGCCAGCACCCCAAGAAAGGGTAATACCGGGGAGCTGTTTTTT. Amino acids: CASTPRKGNTGELFF.

The rearrangement links TRBV10-2 to TRBJ1-5; TRBD1 is a possible D gene (5 bases). V lost 6 bases and J 6 bases, leaving 12 bases between the germline ends. Germline loops: CDR1 WSHSY, CDR2 SAAADI. CDR3 length: 13 residues. CDR3 region: CASSLGGGQPQHF. The CDR3 bases are TGCGCCAGCAGCTTGGGGGGGGGTCAGCCCCAGCATTTT.

Only one count was recorded for this clone. The V call is TRBV19, the J call TRBJ2-3; 7 bases align to TRBD2. The CDR3 sequence is 15 residues long. Germline CDR1 and CDR2: LNHDA and SQIVND (reference sequence). V was clipped by 0 bases and J by 4 bases; unmatched bases: 4. CDR3 nucleotide sequence: TGTGCCAGTAGTATAGAAGGGGCGGGGGCAGATACGCAGTATTTT. Translation gives CASSIEGAGADTQYF.

A few counts support this clone. The V call is TRBV13, the J call TRBJ2-1; D may be TRBD1 (6 bases). The CDR3 spans 14 residues. With 0 bases removed from V and 4 bases from J, the gap between germline ends came to 7 bases. The V gene's germline CDR1 is PRHDT and CDR2 FYEKMQ (reference sequence). The CDR3 spells CASSLGDSYNEQFF. Here the CDR3 DNA reads TGTGCCAGCAGCTTAGGGGACAGTTACAATGAGCAGTTCTTC.

The J gene is TRBJ2-7, the V gene TRBV6-6; D perhaps matches TRBD1 (5 bases). CDR1 is MNHNY and CDR2 is SVGAGI in the germline V gene (reference sequence). V dropped 2 bases and J dropped 6 bases, with 11 bases sitting between them. There are 13 residues in the CDR3. CDR3 sequence (DNA): TGTGCCAGCAGTTACGTGGGGCCTCGCGAGCAGTACTTC. As protein: CASSYVGPREQYF.

The chain recombines TRBV28 with TRBJ2-7; 13 positions match TRBD2. Trimming cost V 6 bases and J 7 bases; bases outside gene matches: 15. This CDR3 is 17 amino acids long. Germline V gene sequence: CDR1 MDHEN, CDR2 SYDVKM. In DNA, the CDR3 is TGTGCCAGCAGCACGTCCCTCGGGACTAGCGGGATGGGGGAGCAGTACTTC. As protein: CASSTSLGTSGMGEQYF.

This clone was seen more than once but under ten times. V gene TRBV14 combines with J gene TRBJ2-7; D perhaps matches TRBD2 (7 bases). The CDR3 spans 13 residues. Germline V gives CDR1 SGHDN, CDR2 FVKESK. V dropped 6 bases and J dropped 6 bases, with 15 bases sitting between them. DNA of the CDR3: TGTGCCAGCAGAGGGGGAGGGTCCCGCGAGCAGTACTTC. It is translated as CASRGGGSREQYF.

This clone was detected once. V and J are TRBV9 and TRBJ2-3, with 7 bases matching TRBD1. Germline V gives CDR1 SGDLS, CDR2 YYNGEE. The CDR3 length is 15 residues. Unmatched junction bases numbered 2, after V lost 0 bases and J lost 1 base. The CDR3 DNA sequence: TGTGCCAGCAGCGTAGCTGGGACAGGCACAGATACGCAGTATTTT. Translation gives CASSVAGTGTDTQYF.

The V call is TRBV28, the J call TRBJ2-3; 9 nucleotides match TRBD1. The germline CDR1 and CDR2 sequences are MDHEN and SYDVKM. Trimming at V came to 5 bases and at J to 5 bases, leaving 8 bases not matched to a gene. There are 15 residues in the CDR3. CDR3 in amino acids: CASSPRDRAIDTQYF. In DNA, the CDR3 is TGTGCCAGCAGTCCCCGGGACAGGGCTATAGATACGCAGTATTTT.

The chain recombines TRBV3-1 (or the pseudogene TRBV3-2) with TRBJ1-2; D is possibly TRBD1 (5 bases). V was clipped by 2 bases and J by 1 base, with 5 bases between them. The germline V gene has CDR1 LGHDT and CDR2 YNNKEL (reference sequence). There are 13 residues in the CDR3. The CDR3 sequence is CASSQQGNYGYTF. CDR3 coding DNA: TGTGCCAGCAGCCAACAGGGTAACTATGGCTACACCTTC.